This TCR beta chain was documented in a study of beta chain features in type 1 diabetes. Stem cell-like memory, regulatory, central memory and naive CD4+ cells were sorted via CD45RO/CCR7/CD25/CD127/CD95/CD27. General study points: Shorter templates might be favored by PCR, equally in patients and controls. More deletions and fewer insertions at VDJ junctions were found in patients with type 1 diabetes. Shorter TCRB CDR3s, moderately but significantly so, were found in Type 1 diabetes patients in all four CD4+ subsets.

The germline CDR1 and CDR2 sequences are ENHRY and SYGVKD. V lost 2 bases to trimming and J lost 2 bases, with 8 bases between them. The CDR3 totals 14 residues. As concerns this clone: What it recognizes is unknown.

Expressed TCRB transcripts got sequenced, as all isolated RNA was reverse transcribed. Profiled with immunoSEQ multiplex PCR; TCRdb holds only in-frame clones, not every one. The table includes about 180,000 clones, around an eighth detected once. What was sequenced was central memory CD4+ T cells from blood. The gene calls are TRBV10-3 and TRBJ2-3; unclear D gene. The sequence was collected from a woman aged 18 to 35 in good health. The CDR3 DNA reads TGTGCCATCAGTGAGAGGATAGCCACAGATACGCAGTATTTT. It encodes CAISERIATDTQYF.